These 16 T cell receptor beta chains were all obtained from the same sample, sequenced in a study of T cell repertoires in cytomegalovirus infection. MiXCR was run by TCRdb on the reads, yielding one entry per CDR3 protein. Found here are just under 300,000 distinct CDR3 sequences, approximately 8.9% of them singletons; the top ten hold approximately 2.4%. Sequences were obtained from PBMCs. Receptor source: a human donor in good health (CMV status not recorded). Some clones in this sample may be carry-over from other donors' samples.

This clonotype has a count of ten or more. The chain is built from TRBV6-6 and TRBJ1-2; maybe TRBD1 (5 bases). The CDR3 is 14 amino acids. The germline CDR1 and CDR2 sequences are MNHNY and SVGAGI (reference sequence). Trimming left V 5 bases short and J 6 bases short, with 16 bases between. DNA for the CDR3: TGTGCCAGCAGTGACGGGACCCTTGGGGATGGCTACACCTTC. Amino acid sequence: CASSDGTLGDGYTF.

The chain uses TRBV19 and TRBJ2-7; the D gene is possibly TRBD1 (6 bases). CDR1 LNHDA and CDR2 SQIVND come from the germline V gene (reference sequence). V was shortened by 8 bases and J by 2 bases, with 16 bases between the two germline ends. The CDR3 contains 14 residues. The CDR3 sequence: CASGRTATTYEQYF. CDR3 coding DNA: TGTGCCAGTGGGCGGACAGCCACGACCTACGAGCAGTACTTC.

This clonotype was counted only a few times. The CDR3 sequence: CASSQGGSPYEQYF. For the CDR3, the DNA is TGTGCCAGCAGCCAAGGGGGGAGTCCCTACGAGCAGTACTTC. The chain carries TRBV11-1 and TRBJ2-7; either TRBD1 or TRBD2 may fit D (6 bases each). V lost 5 bases and J 2 bases, leaving 13 bases between the germline ends. This CDR3 spans 14 amino acids. CDR1 is SGHAT, CDR2 FQDESV, per germline (reference sequence). The entire variable domain, with the rest obtained from reference TRBV11-1 and TRBJ2-7, is as follows: EAEVAQSPRYKITEKSQAVAFWCDPISGHATLYWYRQILGQGPELLVQFQDESVVDDSQLPKDRFSAERLKGVDSTLKIQPAELGDSAMYLCASSQGGSPYEQYFGPGTRLTVT.

In its sample, this clonotype was seen many times. The CDR3 DNA reads TGCAGTGCTAGAGCCGAGGGGACTAGCAGCACAGATACGCAGTATTTT. This gives the protein CSARAEGTSSTDTQYF. The chain uses TRBV20-1 and TRBJ2-3; TRBD2 matches at 9 bases. The V gene's germline CDR1 is DFQATT and CDR2 SNEGSKA (reference sequence). Losses at the gene ends were 1 base for V and 0 bases for J; bases not matched to a gene: 5. There are 16 residues in the CDR3.

This clonotype has ten or more counts. This chain connects TRBV5-1 to TRBJ2-1; D unclear. In germline, CDR1 is SGHRS, CDR2 YFSETQ. V gave up 0 bases and J gave up 9 bases, with 7 bases separating them. CDR3 length: 12 amino acids. CDR3 sequence reads: CASSLGAGEQFF. CDR3 sequence (DNA): TGCGCCAGCAGCTTGGGCGCAGGTGAGCAGTTCTTC.

The chain uses TRBV19 and TRBJ1-4; D remains unclear. The V gene lost 5 bases and the J gene lost 8 bases, with 9 bases spanning the gap. CDR1 LNHDA and CDR2 SQIVND come from the germline V gene (reference sequence). CDR3 length: 12 amino acids. The CDR3 sequence: CASSDLPEKLFF. CDR3 coding DNA: TGTGCCAGTAGTGACCTTCCGGAAAAACTGTTTTTT.

The table lists this clonotype with many counts. The chain has TRBV20-1 and TRBJ2-3; TRBD2 matches 8 bases. Trimming took 0 bases from V and 0 from J; bases not matched to a gene: 11. The V gene's germline CDR1 is DFQATT and CDR2 SNEGSKA (reference sequence). The CDR3 is 18 amino acids. Here the CDR3 reads CSARDPRGGGPSTDTQYF. CDR3 in DNA: TGCAGTGCTAGAGATCCTCGCGGCGGGGGGCCCAGCACAGATACGCAGTATTTT.

This clonotype occurred many times. The chain has TRBV20-1 and TRBJ1-4; D is ambiguous. Germline V gene lookup returns CDR1 DFQATT and CDR2 SNEGSKA (reference sequence). V lost 7 bases, J lost 5 bases, and 17 bases lay in between. The CDR3 extends over 14 amino acids. The DNA for the CDR3 is TGCAGTGTCGGCTCCCAGGCGAAGAATGAAAAACTGTTTTTT. It translates to CSVGSQAKNEKLFF.

This clonotype was observed many times. CDR3: CASSQEERLAGANVLTF. Here the CDR3 DNA reads TGCGCCAGCAGCCAAGAAGAAAGGCTAGCTGGGGCCAACGTCCTGACTTTC. J is TRBJ2-6 and V is TRBV4-1, with D uncertain. Germline CDR1 is MGHRA and CDR2 is YSYEKL. The CDR3 has 17 amino acids. V was cut by 0 bases and J by 2 bases, with 11 bases left in between.

This clonotype appeared many times. The CDR3 nucleotides read TGTGCCAGCAGGGGCGGGACTAGCGGGGGGTTGCATGAGCAGTTCTTC. Amino acid sequence: CASRGGTSGGLHEQFF. The rearrangement joins TRBV12-3 or TRBV12-4 to TRBJ2-1, with 15 positions matching TRBD2. With 6 bases clipped from V and 8 bases from J, the junction kept 8 bases outside the gene matches. This CDR3 region has 16 residues.

This clonotype was recorded at least ten times. The chain has TRBV20-1 and TRBJ1-5, with a tentative D call TRBD1 (6 bases). From germline, CDR1 is DFQATT and CDR2 SNEGSKA (reference sequence). Trimming shortened V by 5 bases and J by 0 bases, and 11 bases separated the two germline ends. The CDR3 has 14 amino acids. Here the CDR3 reads CSAAPRGSNQPQHF. The CDR3 DNA reads as TGCAGTGCTGCCCCCAGGGGTAGCAATCAGCCCCAGCATTTT.

CDR3: CASSIDENTEAFF. The CDR3 coding sequence is TGTGCCAGTAGTATAGACGAAAACACTGAAGCTTTCTTT. This sequence joins TRBV19 and TRBJ1-1, with D unresolved. The length of the CDR3 is 13 residues. Between the trimmed V and J ends, which lost 0 bases and 2 bases, there was a span of 4 bases. Per germline, CDR1 LNHDA and CDR2 SQIVND (reference sequence). Drawing the rest from reference TRBV19 and TRBJ1-1, the complete variable domain is DGGITQSPKYLFRKEGQNVTLSCEQNLNHDAMYWYRQDPGQGLRLIYYSQIVNDFQKGDIAEGYSVSREKKESFPLTVTSAQKNPTAFYLCASSIDENTEAFFGQGTRLTVV.

This clonotype was observed a single time. This chain connects TRBV7-8 to TRBJ1-1, with a tentative D call TRBD1 (5 bases). CDR1 and CDR2 from the germline V gene are SGHVS and FQNEAQ. The CDR3 has 15 amino acids. Trimming pared 3 bases from V and 4 bases from J, leaving 15 bases between. The CDR3 loop reads CASSFSRTRGTEAFF. The CDR3 nucleotides are TGTGCCAGCAGCTTTAGCCGGACAAGGGGCACTGAAGCTTTCTTT.

J is TRBJ2-3 and V is TRBV20-1, with 10 positions matching TRBD2. Unmatched junction bases numbered 7, after V lost 5 bases and J lost 2 bases. Per germline, CDR1 DFQATT and CDR2 SNEGSKA (reference sequence). CDR3 size: 15 residues. The CDR3 sequence: CSASRTSGITDTQYF. In nucleotides, the CDR3 is TGCAGTGCTTCCCGGACTAGCGGAATCACAGATACGCAGTATTTT.

The rearrangement uses TRBV5-4 and TRBJ2-7; D is ambiguous. Trimming removed 1 base at V and 0 bases at J, with 8 bases between. The germline V gene encodes CDR1 SGHNT and CDR2 YYREEE (reference sequence). The CDR3 sequence is 14 residues long. The CDR3 region is CASSLKQSSYEQYF. Here the CDR3 DNA reads TGTGCCAGCAGCTTGAAACAGAGCTCCTACGAGCAGTACTTC.

This clonotype came up many times. This rearrangement joins TRBV28 to TRBJ2-7, with TRBD2 identical over 7 bases. Germline CDR1 and CDR2: MDHEN and SYDVKM. V lost 1 base to trimming and J lost 4 bases; unmatched junction nucleotides: 4. This CDR3 is built from 14 residues. The CDR3 coding sequence is TGTGCCAGCAGTTTATCTAGCGGACCGTACGAGCAGTACTTC. Translating it yields CASSLSSGPYEQYF.